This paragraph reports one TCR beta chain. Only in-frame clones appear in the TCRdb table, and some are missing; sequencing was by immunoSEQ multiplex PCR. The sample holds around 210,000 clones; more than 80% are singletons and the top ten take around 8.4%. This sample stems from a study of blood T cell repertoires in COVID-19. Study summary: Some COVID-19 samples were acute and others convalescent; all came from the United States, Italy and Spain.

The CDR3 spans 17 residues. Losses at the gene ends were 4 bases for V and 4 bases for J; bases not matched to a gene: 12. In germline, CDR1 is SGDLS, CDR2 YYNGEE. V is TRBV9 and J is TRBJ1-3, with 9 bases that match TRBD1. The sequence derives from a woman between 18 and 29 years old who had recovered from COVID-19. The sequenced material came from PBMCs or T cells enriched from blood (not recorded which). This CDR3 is CASSSLKQGAVGNTIYF. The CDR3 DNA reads TGTGCCAGCAGCTCCCTCAAACAGGGGGCCGTGGGAAACACCATATATTTT.